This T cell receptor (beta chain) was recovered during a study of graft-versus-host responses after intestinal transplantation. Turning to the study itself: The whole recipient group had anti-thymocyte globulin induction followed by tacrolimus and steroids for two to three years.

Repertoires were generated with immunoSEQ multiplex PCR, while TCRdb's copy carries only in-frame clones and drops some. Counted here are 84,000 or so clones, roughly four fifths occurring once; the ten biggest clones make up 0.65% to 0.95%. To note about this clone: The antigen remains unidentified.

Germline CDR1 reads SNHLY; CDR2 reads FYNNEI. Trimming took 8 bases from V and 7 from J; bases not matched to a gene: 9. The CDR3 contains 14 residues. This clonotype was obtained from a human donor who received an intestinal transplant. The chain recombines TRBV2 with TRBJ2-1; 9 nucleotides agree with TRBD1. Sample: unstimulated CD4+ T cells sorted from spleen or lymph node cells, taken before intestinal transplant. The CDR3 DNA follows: TGTGCCAGCTACCGGGACAGGGAATCGAATGAGCAGTTCTTC. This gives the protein CASYRDRESNEQFF.